The next 32 T cell receptor delta chains were all read from a single sample in a study of gamma-delta T cells after stem cell transplantation. TCRdb used CATT to re-call clones from the RT-PCR reads. The top ten hold 25% to 30% of the sample, which has under 2,500 delta-chain clones, roughly 1.1% seen once. The sequenced sample was gamma-delta T cells. The receptors here all came from a human donor. It is not recorded whose cells these are; they may come from a transplant donor.

This clone is large within its sample. Other DNA sequences within the sample encode an identical CDR3. This sequence joins TRDV2 and TRDJ1; 12 bases map to TRDD3. The germline V gene has CDR1 GEAIGNYY and CDR2 EKD. The CDR3 extends over 18 amino acids. J was trimmed by 3 bases and V by 0 bases; bases with no gene match: 10. Here the CDR3 DNA reads TGTGCCTGTGACACCGGAGGTGTACTGGGGGATACCCCCGATAAACTCATCTTT. Translating it yields CACDTGGVLGDTPDKLIF.

Points on this clone: The protein given by TCRdb reflects a much larger clone and differs at residue 9 from this DNA's translation, likely from a read error; the protein shown is the DNA's translation. The V gene is TRDV2, the J gene TRDJ1; D is ambiguous. CDR1 and CDR2 (germline): GEAIGNYY, EKD. The CDR3 has 19 residues. V was clipped by 0 bases and J by 0 bases, with 22 bases between them. The CDR3 nucleotides are TGTGCCTGTGACACCATTTCTTATCCTGGAAGCCACGACACCGATAAACTCATCTTT. Protein: CACDTISYPGSHDTDKLIF.

In this sample, this clone is medium-sized (0.01 to 0.1%). The CDR3 loop reads CACDTVPTGGYGKGDKLIF. The CDR3 DNA sequence: TGTGCCTGTGACACCGTTCCTACAGGGGGATACGGTAAGGGCGATAAACTCATCTTT. This chain links TRDV2 with TRDJ1, with 10 bases that match TRDD3. Per germline, CDR1 GEAIGNYY and CDR2 EKD. The CDR3 length is 19 residues. The trim removed 0 bases at V and 4 bases at J, leaving 16 bases unmatched.

This clone is medium-sized. Given a far larger clone just one base away, this is likely a sequencing read error. The CDR3 here is CACLLRGVGDNYTDKLIF. The CDR3 DNA follows: TGTGCCTGTCTCCTACGGGGGGTGGGGGATAACTACACCGATAAACTCATCTTT. This sequence joins TRDV3 and TRDJ1, with 9 bases lining up with TRDD3. The junction had 18 bases not matched to a gene; V was cut back by 4 bases and J by 0 bases. Germline V gene data show CDR1 as TVYSNPD and CDR2 as GDNSRS (reference sequence). The CDR3 has 18 amino acids.

A remark on this clone: TCRdb has a much larger clone's protein, which differs at residue 4 from the translation of this DNA, likely because of a read error; what is shown is the protein translated from the DNA. The chain uses TRDV2 and TRDJ1; 9 positions agree with TRDD3. The CDR3 extends over 16 amino acids. CDR1 is GEAIGNYY, CDR2 EKD, per germline. CDR3 sequence (DNA): TGTGCCTGTGGCACCCTGGGGGATGGTGGGACCGATAAACTCATCTTT. Translation gives CACGTLGDGGTDKLIF.

By share of the sample, this clone is large (0.1 to 1%). The sample holds other DNA sequences that translate to the same CDR3. This rearrangement joins TRDV2 to TRDJ1, with 8 bases aligning to TRDD3. Germline CDR1 and CDR2: GEAIGNYY and EKD. The CDR3 loop spans 21 amino acids. The junction had 23 bases not matched to a gene; V was cut back by 3 bases and J by 0 bases. The CDR3 nucleotides are TGTGCCTGTGACCCCTTACGTTCAGGGGATACCCCCTCAGCGAACACCGATAAACTCATCTTT. Protein sequence: CACDPLRSGDTPSANTDKLIF.

This clone was counted only a few times. A read error is likely here: a far larger clone is one base away. Other DNA variants within this sample encode the same CDR3. This rearrangement joins TRDV2 to TRDJ1, with TRDD3 identical over 7 bases. CDR1 and CDR2 from the germline V gene are GEAIGNYY and EKD. The CDR3 extends over 16 amino acids. CDR3 protein: CALLPLGVPYTDKLIF. The DNA for the CDR3 is TGTGCCCTGCTGCCGCTGGGGGTGCCGTACACCGATAAACTAATCTTT.

This clone was observed a few times. A read error may produce the germline difference seen at one junction end. This chain joins TRDV2 and TRDJ1, with TRDD3 identical over 8 bases. Germline assignment: CDR1 GEAIGNYY and CDR2 EKD. The CDR3 totals 14 residues. CDR3 coding DNA: TGTGCCTGTGACGTACTGGGGGTCGCCGATAAGCTCATCTTT. This sequence encodes CACDVLGVADKLIF.

In this sample, this clone turned up a few times. TCRdb's protein for this DNA is that of a much larger clone and differs from the translation at residue 3, likely a read error; the protein shown is the DNA translation. The chain uses TRDV2 and TRDJ1, with 13 bases matching TRDD3. This CDR3 comprises 17 residues. Germline assignment: CDR1 GEAIGNYY and CDR2 EKD. The CDR3 here is CAYDFLLGDTRGGKLIF. Here the CDR3 DNA reads TGTGCCTATGACTTCTTACTGGGGGATACGCGAGGGGGTAAACTCATCTTT.

Sample share makes this clone medium-sized. A far larger clone is one nucleotide away, so this likely arose from a read error. This sample also contains other DNA sequences that code for the same CDR3. The chain employs TRDV2 and TRDJ1; D uncertain. This CDR3 is 13 amino acids long. Germline lookup yields CDR1 GEAIGNYY and CDR2 EKD. The CDR3 bases are TGCGCCTGTGACACCGAGCTCACCGATAAACTCATCTTT. It specifies CACDTELTDKLIF.

As concerns this clone: A far more abundant clone sits one base away, making this likely a read error. This chain connects TRDV2 to TRDJ1; maybe TRDD3 (5 bases). Trimming shortened V by 3 bases and J by 6 bases, and 19 bases separated the two germline ends. The CDR3 extends over 15 amino acids. The germline V gene encodes CDR1 GEAIGNYY and CDR2 EKD. This CDR3 is CACDAVGEEGNKLIF. The CDR3 DNA reads as TGTGCCTGTGACGCCGTCGGGGAAGAAGGAAATAAACTCATCTTT.

This clone was picked up a small number of times. The TCRdb record carries a much larger clone's protein, which differs from this DNA's translation at residue 3; a read error is the likely cause, and the protein listed here is the DNA translation. CDR3 DNA: TGTGCCCGTGATCAACTTCCTACTCTGGGGGATACCGATAAACTCATCTTT. Translated, it gives CARDQLPTLGDTDKLIF. The chain recombines TRDV2 with TRDJ1; D might be TRDD3 (9 bases). The CDR3 is 17 residues long. CDR1 is GEAIGNYY and CDR2 is EKD in the germline V gene.

Remarks on this clone: Compared with germline, one end of the junction differs, possibly owing to a read error. The chain carries TRDV2 and TRDJ1; 10 nucleotides line up with TRDD3. CDR1 and CDR2 from the germline V gene are GEAIGNYY and EKD. This CDR3 has 19 residues. CDR3 in amino acids: CAREPVGDTKGRGTDKLIF. The CDR3 DNA sequence: TGTGCCCGTGAGCCCGTGGGGGATACCAAAGGTAGAGGCACCGATAAACTCATCTTT.

This clone has just a few counts. The chain has TRDV2 and TRDJ1; D remains ambiguous. The germline V and J ends were trimmed by 3 bases and 4 bases, with 14 bases remaining between them. In germline, CDR1 is GEAIGNYY, CDR2 EKD. The CDR3 is 14 residues long. The CDR3 DNA is TGTGCCTGTGACCCCGTCGCCGATCTCGATAAACTCATCTTT. It is translated as CACDPVADLDKLIF.

As regards this clone: A single base separates this from a much larger clone, so it may be a read error. The V and J genes are TRDV2 and TRDJ3; TRDD3 matches 7 bases. The germline V gene encodes CDR1 GEAIGNYY and CDR2 EKD. This CDR3 has 25 amino acids. CDR3 in DNA: TGTGCCTGTGACACCGTGAGTGGATGGGGGACCCCGCTTCGTTTATCGTCCTGGGGCACCCGACAGATGTTTTTC. Protein: CACDTVSGWGTPLRLSSWGTRQMFF.

By share, this clone ranks as large. Other nucleotide sequences from this sample produce the same CDR3. The CDR3 loop is CACDTVLWGSSWDTRQMFF. CDR3 nucleotide sequence: TGTGCCTGTGACACCGTTCTTTGGGGAAGCTCCTGGGACACCCGACAGATGTTTTTC. The chain is built from TRDV2 and TRDJ3, with D possibly TRDD3 on 5 matching bases. With 0 bases removed from V and 0 bases from J, the gap between germline ends came to 14 bases. The CDR3 totals 19 residues. In germline, CDR1 is GEAIGNYY, CDR2 EKD.

Within the sample, this clone is large. Other nucleotide sequences from this sample produce the same CDR3. The rearrangement links TRDV2 to TRDJ1; 11 bases match TRDD3. Germline loops: CDR1 GEAIGNYY, CDR2 EKD. The CDR3 has 14 residues. V lost 0 bases and J lost 9; bases outside the gene matches: 5. CDR3 coding DNA: TGTGCCTGTGACACCCTGGGGGATACCCGGGAACTCATCTTT. Residues: CACDTLGDTRELIF.

This clone was counted only a few times. The TCRdb record carries a much larger clone's protein, which differs from this DNA's translation at residue 6; a read error is the likely cause, and the protein listed here is the DNA translation. The J gene is TRDJ1, the V gene TRDV2; TRDD3 agrees at 11 bases. J lost 3 bases, V lost 2 bases, and 10 bases had no gene match. From germline, CDR1 is GEAIGNYY and CDR2 EKD. CDR3 length: 17 residues. CDR3 bases: TGTGCCTGTGACATCCTGGGGGATACCTCACGGGCCGATAAACTCATCTTT. Protein: CACDILGDTSRADKLIF.

Details on this clone: The mismatch at residue 8 between this DNA's translation and the TCRdb protein of a much larger clone likely reflects a read error; the protein shown is translated from the DNA. DNA for the CDR3: TGTGCCTGTGACCTCCTGGAGGTGGGACATACTCGCCCCCAGTACACCGATAAACTCATCTTT. Amino acids: CACDLLEVGHTRPQYTDKLIF. This chain uses TRDV2 with TRDJ1, with D unclear. The germline V and J ends were trimmed by 3 bases and 0 bases, with 31 bases remaining between them. The CDR3 length is 21 residues. Germline V gene lookup returns CDR1 GEAIGNYY and CDR2 EKD.

This clone showed up just a few times. This DNA's translation differs at residue 8 from TCRdb's protein, which comes from a much larger clone; a read error is likely, and the protein shown is translated from the DNA. The rearrangement links TRDV2 to TRDJ1; 8 bases are a match to TRDD3. The V and J ends lost 3 bases and 7 bases, in that order; junction bases with no gene match: 18. Germline CDR1 GEAIGNYY, CDR2 EKD. The CDR3 has 17 residues. This CDR3 reads CACDFLLWDTRGGKLIF. The CDR3 DNA sequence: TGTGCCTGTGACTTCTTACTGTGGGATACGCGAGGGGGTAAACTCATCTTT.

Turning to this clone: The protein TCRdb lists belongs to a much larger clone and differs from this DNA's translation at residue 24, which points to a read error; the protein shown is made from the DNA. The rearrangement joins TRDV1 to TRDJ1, with 12 bases matching TRDD3. Germline loops: CDR1 TSWWSYY, CDR2 QGS. The CDR3 has 26 residues. CDR3 in amino acids: CALGEMRDAPILLYWGIPRSTDKPIF. In nucleotides, the CDR3 is TGCGCTCTTGGGGAAATGAGGGACGCTCCTATCCTATTGTACTGGGGGATACCAAGGTCCACCGATAAACCCATCTTT.

By its share, this clone is medium-sized. Additional DNA sequences in this sample encode the identical CDR3. This chain links TRDV1 with TRDJ1; 8 bases fit TRDD3. The CDR3 has 18 amino acids. V shed 0 bases and J 0 bases; nucleotides not matched to a gene: 9. CDR1 is TSWWSYY, CDR2 QGS, per germline. CDR3 DNA: TGTGCTCTTGGGGAACTTACTTACTGGGGGGCGTACACCGATAAACTCATCTTT. Translated, it gives CALGELTYWGAYTDKLIF.

Only a few counts were recorded for this clone. A far larger clone is only one base removed, so a read error is likely. The sample contains more than one DNA sequence encoding this CDR3. The chain joins TRDV2 to TRDJ1; D might be TRDD3 (6 bases). The CDR3 spans 16 residues. Germline V CDR1 and CDR2: GEAIGNYY, EKD. Trimming shortened V by 1 base and J by 3 bases, and 17 bases separated the two germline ends. CDR3 sequence reads: CACDTLGGIQADKLIF. CDR3 in DNA: TGTGCCTGTGACACTTTAGGGGGAATACAGGCCGATAAACTCATCTTT.

In the case of this clone: The protein given by TCRdb reflects a much larger clone and differs at residue 12 from this DNA's translation, likely from a read error; the protein shown is the DNA's translation. The CDR3, as DNA: TGTGCCTGTGACACTCTGGGGGATACCCGGTACGCCGATAAACTCATCTTT. Translated, it gives CACDTLGDTRYADKLIF. The chain recombines TRDV2 with TRDJ1, with 11 bases identical to TRDD3. CDR1 is GEAIGNYY and CDR2 is EKD in the germline V gene. V shed 1 base and J 3 bases; nucleotides not matched to a gene: 9. The CDR3 has 17 amino acids.

Remarks on this clone: A clone one base away is much larger, so this may be a read error. The chain links TRDV2 to TRDJ3; 8 bases align to TRDD3. The CDR3 spans 20 residues. CDR1 and CDR2 (germline): GEAIGNYY, EKD. CDR3: CACDTMTGGASSWDTQQMFF. The CDR3 DNA is TGTGCCTGTGACACCATGACTGGGGGTGCTAGCTCCTGGGACACCCAACAGATGTTTTTC.

Judged by abundance, this clone is medium-sized (0.01 to 0.1%). The chain uses TRDV2 and TRDJ1; 12 nucleotides agree with TRDD3. The germline gives CDR1 GEAIGNYY, CDR2 EKD. V was clipped by 3 bases and J by 5 bases; unmatched bases: 3. The CDR3 sequence is 14 residues long. The CDR3 DNA follows: TGTGCCTGTGACGGACTGGGGGATACTGATAAACTCATCTTT. Translated: CACDGLGDTDKLIF.

For this clone: This is likely an artifact of a read error, given a far larger clone one base away. The chain has TRDV2 and TRDJ1; 9 bases map to TRDD3. With 0 bases clipped from V and 0 bases from J, the junction kept 13 bases outside the gene matches. In germline, CDR1 is GEAIGNYY, CDR2 EKD. This CDR3 has 19 amino acids. The CDR3: CACDTMSTGGHRYTDKLIF. Here the CDR3 DNA reads TGTGCCTGTGACACCATGAGTACTGGGGGACATAGGTACACCGATAAACTCATCTTT.

This clone was counted between two and nine times. This DNA's translation differs at residue 8 from TCRdb's protein, which comes from a much larger clone; a read error is likely, and the protein shown is translated from the DNA. V is TRDV2 and J is TRDJ1, with D perhaps TRDD3 (6 bases). Germline V gene sequence: CDR1 GEAIGNYY, CDR2 EKD. This CDR3 region has 16 residues. V lost 1 base and J 3 bases, leaving 17 bases between the germline ends. In DNA form, the CDR3 reads TGTGCCTGTGACACTTTAGGGTGGATACAGGCCGATAAACTCATCTTT. Residues: CACDTLGWIQADKLIF.

By share, this clone ranks as medium-sized. This chain uses TRDV2 with TRDJ1, with 9 positions matching TRDD3. Germline V gene lookup returns CDR1 GEAIGNYY and CDR2 EKD. This CDR3 spans 18 amino acids. The trim removed 4 bases at V and 2 bases at J, leaving 16 bases unmatched. In nucleotides, the CDR3 is TGTGCCTGTGATGCCATACTGGGGGAAACGAGATTAACCGATAAACTCATCTTT. Translation gives CACDAILGETRLTDKLIF.

This clone came up a few times. This likely came from a read error, as a far larger clone is one base away. The identical CDR3 is also encoded by other nucleotide sequences in the sample. V gene TRDV2 combines with J gene TRDJ1; TRDD3 is a possible D gene (6 bases). The CDR3 loop spans 16 amino acids. The germline CDR1 and CDR2 sequences are GEAIGNYY and EKD. In DNA, the CDR3 is TGCGCCTGTGACACTGTGGGGATCCCGTCGGCCGATAAACTCATCTTT. Its protein product is CACDTVGIPSADKLIF.

This clone was seen only a few times. TCRdb's entry gives the protein of a much larger clone, which mismatches this DNA's translation at residue 9, likely from a read error; the protein reported here is translated from the DNA. V is TRDV2 and J is TRDJ1; 7 bases fit TRDD3. J gave up 0 bases and V 3 bases, and 18 bases lay outside the gene matches. The V gene's germline CDR1 is GEAIGNYY and CDR2 EKD. CDR3 length: 19 amino acids. The CDR3 region has the DNA TGTGCCTGTGACCCCTTAGGGGGGATGGGGGTCCTGTACACCGATAAACTCATCTTT. This encodes CACDPLGGMGVLYTDKLIF.

In the case of this clone: The protein held in TCRdb is that of a much larger clone and does not match this DNA's translation at residue 6, likely because of a read error; the protein shown is translated from the DNA. CDR3 loop: CACDTALPRDWGIRGLIF. CDR3 DNA sequence: TGTGCCTGTGACACTGCCCTTCCTCGGGACTGGGGGATACGCGGGCTCATCTTT. V usage is TRDV2 and J usage is TRDJ1; the match to TRDD3 covers 13 bases. The CDR3 extends over 18 amino acids. Unmatched junction bases numbered 18, after V lost 1 base and J lost 11 bases. Germline-derived CDR1 and CDR2 are GEAIGNYY and EKD.